Following are 8 T cell receptor beta chains from one sample sequenced in a study of blood T cells in healthy people across ages. Using a J-beta primer mix together with a sample-barcoded 5' primer, a second PCR was run for roughly 6 to 12 cycles. TCRdb reprocessed the 5' RACE reads via MiXCR and lists one record per CDR3 protein. The sample consists of approximately 780,000 distinct CDR3 sequences, around 25% of them appearing once. These records were also assigned to another study, of T cells of mothers and their children.

Specimen: blood. The receptors here all came from a boy under 18 in good health.

This clonotype was observed a few times. V is TRBV20-1 and J is TRBJ1-5; the match to TRBD1 covers 9 bases. This CDR3 contains 13 residues. Losses at the gene ends were 5 bases for V and 5 bases for J; bases not matched to a gene: 4. Germline V lookup: CDR1 DFQATT, CDR2 SNEGSKA (reference sequence). Here the CDR3 DNA reads TGCAGTGCTGGACAGGGGCGGGATCAGCCCCAGCATTTT. It specifies CSAGQGRDQPQHF.

The chain combines TRBV9 with TRBJ2-7, with D possibly being TRBD1 (5 bases). CDR1 and CDR2 (germline): SGDLS, YYNGEE. The CDR3 has 14 amino acids. V was clipped by 4 bases and J by 4 bases, with 15 bases between them. Here the CDR3 reads CASSPRTTDYEQYF. The CDR3 DNA follows: TGTGCCAGCAGCCCTAGGACGACAGATTACGAGCAGTACTTC.

V gene TRBV20-1 combines with J gene TRBJ2-5; 8 nucleotides align to TRBD2. J lost 4 bases, V lost 4 bases, and 8 bases had no gene match. Germline loops: CDR1 DFQATT, CDR2 SNEGSKA (reference sequence). The CDR3 has 14 residues. CDR3 loop: CSAKRSGGGETQYF. The CDR3, as DNA: TGCAGTGCTAAGAGGTCCGGGGGGGGAGAGACCCAGTACTTC.

This clonotype turned up a few times. This chain connects TRBV11-2 to TRBJ1-1, with a possible D match to TRBD1 (6 bases). The CDR3 runs to 14 residues. V was trimmed by 5 bases and J by 1 base, leaving 11 bases between them. Germline V gene sequence: CDR1 SGHAT, CDR2 FQNNGV. The CDR3 loop reads CASSPVTGNTEAFF. The CDR3 nucleotides are TGTGCCAGCAGCCCCGTGACAGGGAACACTGAAGCTTTCTTT.

Only a few counts were recorded for this clonotype. CDR3: CASSLGQLRSWTDTQYF. The DNA of the CDR3 is TGTGCCAGCAGCCTCGGGCAGTTGCGGTCATGGACAGATACGCAGTATTTT. The genes are TRBV14 and TRBJ2-3; D gene ambiguous. The CDR3 has 17 residues. Deletions cut 4 bases from V and 3 bases from J, with 20 bases between. Germline V gene data show CDR1 as SGHDN and CDR2 as FVKESK.

The sample holds a few counts of this clonotype. The genes are TRBV11-2 and TRBJ1-1; D is perhaps TRBD1 (6 bases). Trimming left V 5 bases short and J 1 base short, with 8 bases between. This CDR3 is 13 amino acids long. The V gene's germline CDR1 is SGHAT and CDR2 FQNNGV. CDR3 sequence (DNA): TGTGCCAGCAGCGCGGACAGGAACACTGAAGCTTTCTTT. Translation: CASSADRNTEAFF.

To note about this clonotype: One end of the junction varies from germline; a read error may be responsible. The genes are TRBV11-2 and TRBJ2-3, with D maybe TRBD2 (6 bases). The CDR3 covers 15 residues. The V gene's germline CDR1 is SGHAT and CDR2 FQNNGV. DNA for the CDR3: TGTGCCAGCAGCCTCTACCCCACTAGCACGGATACGCAGTATTTT. This sequence encodes CASSLYPTSTDTQYF.

The genes are TRBV15 and TRBJ2-5; tentatively, D is TRBD2 (6 bases). The assigned J gene may be wrong: the sequence end matches TRBJ2-1 better. CDR3 length equals 16 residues. Germline V CDR1 and CDR2: LNHNV, YYDKDF (reference sequence). CDR3 DNA sequence: TGTGCCACCAGCAGATCGCGGGGAACCGCAGGCAATGAGCAGTTCTTC. This gives the protein CATSRSRGTAGNEQFF.